The clone carrying this TCR beta chain was recorded a few times. Its antigen is not known. This sample is drawn from a study of T-cell reconstitution after alpha-beta-depleted transplantation in children. The authors prepared the TCRbeta library with unique molecular identifiers. Each CDR3 protein gets one entry after TCRdb re-called the PCR reads with MiXCR. The sample carries 300,000 to 400,000 distinct CDR3 sequences, 15% to 20% recorded once. This CDR3 spans 21 amino acids. Germline CDR1 MGHRA, CDR2 YSYEKL. With 4 bases removed from V and 0 bases from J, the gap between germline ends came to 31 bases. Study-wide results and caveats: After one year, T-cell counts and TCRbeta diversity mostly came from new T cells. Reportedly, alpha-beta T cells present about two months post-transplant originated from several hundred expanded clones of graft origin.

This chain uses TRBV4-1 with TRBJ2-7, with D tentatively TRBD1 or TRBD2 (5 bases each). This clonotype was sampled from a male patient between 2 and 15 years old who had a stem cell transplant for acute lymphoblastic leukemia, so the T cells may come from the graft donor. The sample was PBMCs, mostly from graft donor cells, taken 360 days after TCRalphabeta/CD19-depleted stem cell transplant. Here the CDR3 reads CASSRREWARGDLGSSYEQYF. Written as DNA, the CDR3 is TGCGCCAGCAGCCGCCGAGAATGGGCTAGGGGAGATCTGGGCAGCTCCTACGAGCAGTACTTC.